These T cell receptor beta chains were read from a single sample in a study of Graves' ophthalmopathy and Graves' hyperthyroidism. TCRdb re-called the multiplex PCR reads through MiXCR, storing one row per CDR3 protein. Altogether hundreds of thousands of distinct CDR3 sequences are present, about 20% being singletons, with the ten largest covering roughly 6.9%. The sample consisted of peripheral blood. The source of these receptors is a young woman with stable Graves' hyperthyroidism. Some clones in this sample may be carry-over from other donors' samples. Both conserved end residues are part of each CDR3. D genes are given only for firm matches. Expanded clones are given a class, and other clones once, few, many or no size at all.

abundance	len	v_gene	j_gene	d_gene	CDR3aa	CDR3nt
many	13	TRBV11-3	TRBJ1-1	TRBD1	CASSLGTATEAFF	TGTGCCAGCAGCCTAGGGACAGCCACTGAAGCTTTCTTT
-	12	TRBV29-1	TRBJ2-7	-	CSAAIGSDEQYF	TGCAGCGCTGCCATTGGATCGGACGAGCAGTACTTC
many	16	TRBV11-2	TRBJ2-5	TRBD1	CASSLTGDRGQETQYF	TGTGCCAGCAGCCTAACGGGGGACAGGGGGCAAGAGACCCAGTACTTC
-	15	TRBV7-6	TRBJ1-2	-	CASSLEGGGYYGYTF	TGTGCCAGCAGCTTAGAAGGCGGGGGGTACTATGGCTACACCTTC
few	14	TRBV27	TRBJ1-2	TRBD1	CASSNQAGGRGYTF	TGTGCCAGCAGTAATCAGGCAGGGGGTCGCGGCTACACCTTC
many	14	TRBV30	TRBJ2-2	TRBD1	CAWRQGANTGELFF	TGTGCCTGGAGACAGGGGGCCAACACCGGGGAGCTGTTTTTT
many	16	TRBV15	TRBJ1-2	-	CATSPELLGRRDGYTF	TGTGCCACCAGCCCCGAACTATTGGGGCGAAGGGATGGCTACACCTTC
-	13	TRBV28	TRBJ2-7	-	CASLPGSSYEQCF	TGTGCCAGCCTACCGGGAAGCTCCTACGAGCAGTGCTTC
few	13	TRBV20-1	TRBJ2-5	TRBD1	CSARSTGGETQYF	TGCAGTGCTAGATCGACAGGGGGAGAGACCCAGTACTTC
many	14	TRBV12-3/TRBV12-4	TRBJ1-2	-	CASSLGVRASGYTF	TGTGCCAGCAGTTTAGGGGTACGGGCTAGTGGCTACACCTTC
many	14	TRBV20-1	TRBJ2-5	-	CSAPRDGYRETQYF	TGCAGTGCACCTCGGGACGGGTATAGGGAGACCCAGTACTTC
many	14	TRBV12-3/TRBV12-4	TRBJ2-7	-	CASSLRGRSYEQYF	TGTGCCAGCAGTTTAAGAGGACGATCCTACGAGCAGTACTTC
few	15	TRBV4-1	TRBJ1-1	TRBD1	CASSQMGTEGTEAFF	TGCGCCAGCAGCCAAATGGGGACAGAAGGCACTGAAGCTTTCTTT
many	16	TRBV27	TRBJ2-7	TRBD2	CASSKGGGRSFYEQYF	TGTGCCAGCAGCAAGGGGGGCGGGAGGTCCTTCTACGAGCAGTACTTC
few	13	TRBV6-1	TRBJ1-2	-	CASILKAQHGYTF	TGTGCCAGCATCCTAAAGGCACAGCATGGCTACACCTTC
many	15	TRBV6-1	TRBJ2-7	TRBD1	CASRMGQSNSYEQYF	TGTGCCAGCAGAATGGGACAGTCGAACTCCTACGAGCAGTACTTC
-	14	TRBV28	TRBJ1-2	-	CASSLARGYDGYTF	TGTGCCAGCAGTTTAGCCCGGGGTTACGATGGCTACACCTTC
-	17	TRBV6-1	TRBJ2-2	-	CASRVQPGNKRAGELFF	TGTGCCAGCAGAGTACAGCCGGGGAATAAAAGGGCCGGGGAGCTGTTTTTT
-	16	TRBV6-1	TRBJ2-7	TRBD1	CASRRTGGSFPYEQYF	TGTGCCAGCAGACGGACAGGGGGTTCGTTTCCGTACGAGCAGTACTTC
-	16	TRBV12-3/TRBV12-4	TRBJ2-2	TRBD2	CASSPRGGASPGELFF	TGTGCCAGCAGCCCCCGGGGGGGGGCGAGTCCCGGGGAGCTGTTTTTT
few	17	TRBV11-1	TRBJ1-3	TRBD1	CASSLRQGTDSGNTIYF	TGTGCCAGCAGCTTAAGACAGGGCACCGACTCTGGAAACACCATATATTTT
many	15	TRBV12-5	TRBJ2-7	-	CASGLVLVVQYEQYF	TGTGCTAGTGGTTTGGTATTGGTCGTACAGTACGAGCAGTACTTC
many	16	TRBV10-3	TRBJ2-7	TRBD2	CAISLLAGGPLGEQYF	TGTGCCATCAGTTTACTAGCGGGAGGGCCTTTGGGTGAGCAGTACTTC
-	18	TRBV6-1	TRBJ1-5	-	CASSEWGRILMSNQPQHF	TGTGCCAGCAGTGAATGGGGACGGATACTTATGAGCAATCAGCCCCAGCATTTT
few	15	TRBV2	TRBJ1-5	-	CASSENGGGGQPQHF	TGTGCCAGCAGTGAAAATGGTGGGGGCGGACAGCCCCAGCATTTT
many	15	TRBV12-3/TRBV12-4	TRBJ2-7	-	CASTPRDGGSYEQYF	TGTGCCAGCACTCCCCGGGACGGGGGCTCCTACGAGCAGTACTTC